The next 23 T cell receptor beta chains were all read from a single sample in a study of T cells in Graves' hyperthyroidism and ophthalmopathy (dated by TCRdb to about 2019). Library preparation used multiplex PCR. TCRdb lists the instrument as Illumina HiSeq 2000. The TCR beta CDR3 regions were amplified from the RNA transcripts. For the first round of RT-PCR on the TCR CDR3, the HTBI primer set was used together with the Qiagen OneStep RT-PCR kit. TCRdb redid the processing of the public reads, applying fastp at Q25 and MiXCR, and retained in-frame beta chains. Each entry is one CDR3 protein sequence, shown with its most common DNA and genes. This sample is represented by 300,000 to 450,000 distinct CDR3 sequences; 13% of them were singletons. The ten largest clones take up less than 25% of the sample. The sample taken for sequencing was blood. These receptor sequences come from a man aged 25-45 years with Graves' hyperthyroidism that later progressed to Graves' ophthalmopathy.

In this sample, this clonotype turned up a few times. As DNA, the CDR3 is TGTGCCAGCAGCTTAGATCGGCAGGGGAGGTCACCCCTCCACTTT. Translation gives CASSLDRQGRSPLHF. The genes are TRBV7-9 and TRBJ1-6; perhaps TRBD1 as D (6 bases). V was clipped by 1 base and J by 10 bases, with 14 bases between them. Germline V gene sequence: CDR1 SEHNR, CDR2 FQNEAQ (reference sequence). CDR3 length equals 15 residues.

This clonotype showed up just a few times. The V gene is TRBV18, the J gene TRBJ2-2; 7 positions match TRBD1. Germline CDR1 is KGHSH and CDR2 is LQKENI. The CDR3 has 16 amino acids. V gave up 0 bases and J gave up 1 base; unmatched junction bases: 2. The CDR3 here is CASSPPNRGNTGELFF. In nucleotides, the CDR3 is TGTGCCAGCTCACCACCGAACAGGGGGAACACCGGGGAGCTGTTTTTT.

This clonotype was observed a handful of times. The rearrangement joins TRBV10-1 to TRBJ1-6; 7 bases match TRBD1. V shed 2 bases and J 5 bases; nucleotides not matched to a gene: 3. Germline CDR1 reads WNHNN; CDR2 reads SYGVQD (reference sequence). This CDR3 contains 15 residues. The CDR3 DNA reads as TGCGCCAGCAGTGAGACGGGACAGAATAATTCACCCCTCCACTTT. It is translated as CASSETGQNNSPLHF.

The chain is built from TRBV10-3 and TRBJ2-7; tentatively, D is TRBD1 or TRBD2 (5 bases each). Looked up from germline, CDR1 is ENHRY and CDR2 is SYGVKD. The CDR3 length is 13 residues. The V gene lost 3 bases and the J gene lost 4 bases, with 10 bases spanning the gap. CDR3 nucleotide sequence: TGTGCCATCAGTGAATGGGACGGGTACGAGCAGTACTTC. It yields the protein CAISEWDGYEQYF.

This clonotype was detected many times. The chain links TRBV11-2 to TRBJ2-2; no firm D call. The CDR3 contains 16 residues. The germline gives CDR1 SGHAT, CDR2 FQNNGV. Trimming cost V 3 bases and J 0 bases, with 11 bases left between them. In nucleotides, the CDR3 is TGTGCCAGCAGCTTCTACCCGGTCCCGAACACCGGGGAGCTGTTTTTT. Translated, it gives CASSFYPVPNTGELFF.

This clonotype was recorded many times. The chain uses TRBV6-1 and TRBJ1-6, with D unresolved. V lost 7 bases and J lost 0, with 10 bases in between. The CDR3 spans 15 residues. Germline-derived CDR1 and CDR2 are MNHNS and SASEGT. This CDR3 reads CASMRQSSYNSPLHF. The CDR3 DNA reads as TGTGCCAGCATGAGGCAGAGCTCCTATAATTCACCCCTCCACTTT.

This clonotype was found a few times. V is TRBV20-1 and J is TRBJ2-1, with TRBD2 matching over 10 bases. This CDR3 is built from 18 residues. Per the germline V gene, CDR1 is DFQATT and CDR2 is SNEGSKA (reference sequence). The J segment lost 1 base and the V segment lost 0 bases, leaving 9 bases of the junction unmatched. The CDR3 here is CSARDPTASGGSYNEQFF. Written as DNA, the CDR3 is TGCAGTGCTAGAGATCCAACCGCTAGCGGGGGTTCCTACAATGAGCAGTTCTTC.

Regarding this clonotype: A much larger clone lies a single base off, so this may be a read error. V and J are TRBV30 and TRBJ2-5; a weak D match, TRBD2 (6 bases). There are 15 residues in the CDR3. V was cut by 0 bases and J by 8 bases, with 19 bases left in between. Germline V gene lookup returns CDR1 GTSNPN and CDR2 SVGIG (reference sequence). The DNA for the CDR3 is TGTGCCTGGAGTGTACGCGGATACACGGGGGTTACCCAGTACTTC. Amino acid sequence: CAWSVRGYTGVTQYF.

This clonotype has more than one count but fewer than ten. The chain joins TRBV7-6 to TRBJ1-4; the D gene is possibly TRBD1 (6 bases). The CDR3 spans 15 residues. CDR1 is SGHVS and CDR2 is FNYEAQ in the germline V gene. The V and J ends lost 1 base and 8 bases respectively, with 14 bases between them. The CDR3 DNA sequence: TGTGCCAGCAGCTTAGAGGCGGGGGCAGGGGAAAAACTGTTTTTT. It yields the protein CASSLEAGAGEKLFF. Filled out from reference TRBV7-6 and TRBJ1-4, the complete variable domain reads GAGVSQSPRYKVTKRGQDVALRCDPISGHVSLYWYRQALGQGPEFLTYFNYEAQQDKSGLPNDRFSAERPEGSISTLTIQRTEQRDSAMYRCASSLEAGAGEKLFFGSGTQLSVL.

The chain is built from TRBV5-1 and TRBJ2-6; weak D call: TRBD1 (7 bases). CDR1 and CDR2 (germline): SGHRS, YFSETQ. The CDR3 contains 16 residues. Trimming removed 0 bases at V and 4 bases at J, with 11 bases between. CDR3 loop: CASSLATGRGANVLTF. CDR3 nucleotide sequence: TGCGCCAGCAGCTTGGCGACAGGGAGGGGGGCCAACGTCCTGACTTTC.

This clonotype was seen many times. CDR3 DNA: TGTGCCAGCACCAGCAGGGGTTTTTATGAAAAACTGTTTTTT. This translates into CASTSRGFYEKLFF. The chain combines TRBV28 with TRBJ1-4; maybe TRBD1 (6 bases). The V end lost 7 bases, the J end lost 6 bases, and 15 bases lay between the germline ends. The CDR3 has 14 residues. In germline, CDR1 is MDHEN, CDR2 SYDVKM. Based on the CDR3 plus reference TRBV28 and TRBJ1-4, the full variable domain is DVKVTQSSRYLVKRTGEKVFLECVQDMDHENMFWYRQDPGLGLRLIYFSYDVKMKEKGDIPEGYSVSREKKERFSLILESASTNQTSMYLCASTSRGFYEKLFFGSGTQLSVL.

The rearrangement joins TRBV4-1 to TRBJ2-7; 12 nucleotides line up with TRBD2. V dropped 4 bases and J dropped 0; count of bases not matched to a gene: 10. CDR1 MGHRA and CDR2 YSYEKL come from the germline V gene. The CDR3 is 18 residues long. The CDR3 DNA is TGCGCCAGCAGCCCAGAAACTAGCGGGGGGCTCAGCTCCTACGAGCAGTACTTC. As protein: CASSPETSGGLSSYEQYF.

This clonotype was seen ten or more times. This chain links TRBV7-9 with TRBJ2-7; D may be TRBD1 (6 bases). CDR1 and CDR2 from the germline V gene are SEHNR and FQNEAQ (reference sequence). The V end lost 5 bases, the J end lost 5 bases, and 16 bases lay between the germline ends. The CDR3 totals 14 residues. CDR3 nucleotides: TGTGCCAGCAGCCCGGGACATGGACCGGACGAGCAGTACTTC. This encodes CASSPGHGPDEQYF.

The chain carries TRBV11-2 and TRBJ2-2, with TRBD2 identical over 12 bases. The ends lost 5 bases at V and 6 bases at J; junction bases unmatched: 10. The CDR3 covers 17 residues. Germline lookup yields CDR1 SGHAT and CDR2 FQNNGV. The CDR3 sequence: CASSLSSGGAMAGELFF. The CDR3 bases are TGTGCCAGCAGCCTTTCTAGCGGGGGGGCCATGGCCGGGGAGCTGTTTTTT.

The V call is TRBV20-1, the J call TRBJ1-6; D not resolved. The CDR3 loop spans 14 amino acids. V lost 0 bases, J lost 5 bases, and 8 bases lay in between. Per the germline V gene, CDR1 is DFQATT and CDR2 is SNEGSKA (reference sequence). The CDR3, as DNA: TGCAGTGCTAGAGACCGGAACAATAATTCACCCCTCCACTTT. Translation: CSARDRNNNSPLHF.

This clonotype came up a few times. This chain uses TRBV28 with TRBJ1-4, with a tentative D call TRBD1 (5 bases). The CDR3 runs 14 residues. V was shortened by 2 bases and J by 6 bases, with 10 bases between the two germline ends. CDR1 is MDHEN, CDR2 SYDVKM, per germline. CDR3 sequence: CASSLPGRDEKLFF. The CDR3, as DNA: TGTGCCAGCAGTTTACCAGGGAGGGATGAAAAACTGTTTTTT.

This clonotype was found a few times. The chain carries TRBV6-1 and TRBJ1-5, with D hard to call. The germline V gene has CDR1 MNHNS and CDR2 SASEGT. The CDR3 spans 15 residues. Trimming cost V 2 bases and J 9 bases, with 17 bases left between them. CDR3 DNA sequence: TGTGCCAGCAGTGAATCTCCGACGGGAATCCTGCCCCAGCATTTT. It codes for CASSESPTGILPQHF.

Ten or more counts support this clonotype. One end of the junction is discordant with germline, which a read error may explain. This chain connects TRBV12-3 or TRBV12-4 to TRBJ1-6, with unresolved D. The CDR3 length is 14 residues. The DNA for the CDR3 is TGTGCCAGCAGCTTAGGGTCCTATAATTCACCCCTCCACTTT. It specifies CASSLGSYNSPLHF.

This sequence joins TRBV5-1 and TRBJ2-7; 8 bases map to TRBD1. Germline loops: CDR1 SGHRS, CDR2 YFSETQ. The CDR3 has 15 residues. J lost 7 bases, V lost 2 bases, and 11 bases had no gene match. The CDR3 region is CASSLKIGTGEEQYF. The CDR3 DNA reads TGCGCCAGCAGCTTAAAAATCGGGACAGGCGAAGAGCAGTACTTC.

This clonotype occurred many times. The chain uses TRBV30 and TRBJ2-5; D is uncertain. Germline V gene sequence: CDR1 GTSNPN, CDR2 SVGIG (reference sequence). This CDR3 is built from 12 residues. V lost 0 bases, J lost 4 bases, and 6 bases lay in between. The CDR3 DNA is TGTGCCTGGAGTGTACACGGAGAGACCCAGTACTTC. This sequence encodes CAWSVHGETQYF.

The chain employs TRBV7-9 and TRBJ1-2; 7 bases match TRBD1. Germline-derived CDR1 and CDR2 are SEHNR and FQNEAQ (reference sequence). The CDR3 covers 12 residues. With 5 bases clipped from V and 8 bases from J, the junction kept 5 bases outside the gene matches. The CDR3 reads CASSGPGQGYTF. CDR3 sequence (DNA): TGTGCCAGCAGCGGACCGGGACAGGGCTACACCTTC.

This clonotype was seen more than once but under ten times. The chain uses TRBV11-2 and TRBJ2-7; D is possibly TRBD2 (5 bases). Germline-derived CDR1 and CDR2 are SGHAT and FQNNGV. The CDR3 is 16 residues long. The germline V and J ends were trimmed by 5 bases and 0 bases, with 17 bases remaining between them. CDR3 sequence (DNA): TGTGCCAGCAGCCCCGGGGATCTCTCGAGCTCCTACGAGCAGTACTTC. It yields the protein CASSPGDLSSSYEQYF.

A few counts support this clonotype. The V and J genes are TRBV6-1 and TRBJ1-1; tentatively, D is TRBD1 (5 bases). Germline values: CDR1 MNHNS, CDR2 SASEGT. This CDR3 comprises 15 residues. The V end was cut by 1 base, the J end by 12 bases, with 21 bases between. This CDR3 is CASSEEGRGSAPTFF. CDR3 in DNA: TGTGCCAGCAGTGAAGAGGGTCGGGGCTCCGCGCCGACTTTCTTT.